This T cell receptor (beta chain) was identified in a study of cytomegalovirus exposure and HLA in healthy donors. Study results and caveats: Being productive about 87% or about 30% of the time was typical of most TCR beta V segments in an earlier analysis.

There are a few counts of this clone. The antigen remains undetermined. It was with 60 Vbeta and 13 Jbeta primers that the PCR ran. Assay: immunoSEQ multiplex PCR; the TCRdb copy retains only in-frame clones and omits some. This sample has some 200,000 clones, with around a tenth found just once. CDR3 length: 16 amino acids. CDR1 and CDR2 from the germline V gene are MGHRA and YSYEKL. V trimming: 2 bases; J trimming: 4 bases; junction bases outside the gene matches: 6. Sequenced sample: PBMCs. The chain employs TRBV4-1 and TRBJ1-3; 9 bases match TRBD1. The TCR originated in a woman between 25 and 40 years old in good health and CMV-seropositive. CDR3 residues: CASSQPGQGKGNTIYF. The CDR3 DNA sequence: TGCGCCAGCAGCCAACCAGGACAGGGGAAAGGAAACACCATATATTTT.